The clone carrying this TCR beta chain was seen just once. This sample is drawn from a study of preoperative IRX-2 immunotherapy in early breast cancer. The data were produced by immunoSEQ multiplex PCR, yet TCRdb's version contains in-frame clones alone and is incomplete. The sample has approximately 20,000 clones, approximately 86% seen once; the top ten hold about 1%. Treatment defined: preoperative locoregional IRX-2 cytokine immunotherapy. Samples came from a phase Ib trial of preoperative locoregional IRX-2 cytokine immunotherapy. The origin of this receptor is a human donor with breast cancer. Sequencing used lymph node tissue, obtained after IRX-2 immunotherapy.

DNA for the CDR3: TGTGCCAGTAGTAGCCGACTAGCAACAAGCTACGAGCAGTACTTC. Its translation: CASSSRLATSYEQYF. The rearrangement links TRBV19 to TRBJ2-7; 7 bases agree with TRBD2. The germline CDR1 and CDR2 sequences are LNHDA and SQIVND (reference sequence). This CDR3 comprises 15 residues. V was clipped by 4 bases and J by 3 bases; unmatched bases: 9.